The 15 T cell receptor beta chains below all came from one sample that was sequenced in a study of blood T cell repertoires in COVID-19. Only in-frame clones appear in the TCRdb table, and some are missing; sequencing was by immunoSEQ multiplex PCR. The sample contains fewer than 250,000 clones, just over 85% of which appear only once. Sequencing was performed on PBMCs or T cells enriched from blood (not recorded which). These receptors were collected from a woman aged 40 to 50 with acute COVID-19.

The chain recombines TRBV28 with TRBJ2-7; D is perhaps TRBD2 (6 bases). The CDR3 extends over 15 amino acids. Trimming took off 4 bases at V and 2 bases at J, with 15 bases between the two ends. CDR1 is MDHEN, CDR2 SYDVKM, per germline. Here the CDR3 reads CASSSISSATYEQYF. The CDR3 bases are TGTGCCAGCAGTTCCATTTCTAGCGCAACCTACGAGCAGTACTTC.

V usage is TRBV4-1 and J usage is TRBJ2-5; 12 bases line up with TRBD2. The CDR3 contains 16 residues. V was clipped by 4 bases and J by 5 bases; unmatched bases: 8. The germline gives CDR1 MGHRA, CDR2 YSYEKL. CDR3 sequence: CASSRLAGGLGETQYF. The DNA of the CDR3 is TGCGCCAGCAGCCGCCTAGCGGGAGGGTTGGGGGAGACCCAGTACTTC.

Remarks on this clone: Within the sample, other DNA sequences also encode this same CDR3. V and J are TRBV9 and TRBJ2-1; 7 nucleotides align to TRBD2. The CDR3 length is 14 residues. V lost 3 bases to trimming and J lost 4 bases; unmatched junction nucleotides: 4. In germline, CDR1 is SGDLS, CDR2 YYNGEE. CDR3 residues: CASSGLADYNEQFF. In DNA, the CDR3 is TGTGCCAGCAGCGGACTAGCCGATTACAATGAGCAGTTCTTC.

The CDR3 DNA follows: TGTGCCAGTATCCGGACATATAGCAATCAGCCCCAGCATTTT. Residues: CASIRTYSNQPQHF. The chain links TRBV19 to TRBJ1-5, with D tentatively TRBD1 (5 bases). CDR3 length equals 14 residues. The germline gives CDR1 LNHDA, CDR2 SQIVND (reference sequence). Trimming took 7 bases from V and 0 from J, leaving 10 bases between them.

This sequence joins TRBV10-3 and TRBJ2-1, with 10 bases that match TRBD2. The length of the CDR3 is 15 residues. CDR1 and CDR2 (germline): ENHRY, SYGVKD. V lost 6 bases, J lost 8 bases, and 10 bases stayed unmatched. The DNA of the CDR3 is TGTGCCATCAGGCTAGCGGGAGCAATTGGGGATGAGCAGTTCTTC. Translated, it gives CAIRLAGAIGDEQFF.

V and J are TRBV6-2 or TRBV6-3 and TRBJ2-7; perhaps TRBD2 as D (6 bases). V lost 5 bases and J 3 bases, leaving 8 bases between the germline ends. The CDR3 spans 12 residues. Per germline, CDR1 MNHEY and CDR2 SVGEGT. Written as DNA, the CDR3 is TGTGCCAGCAGTAGGGGACTCTACGAGCAGTACTTC. Its protein is CASSRGLYEQYF.

V gene TRBV29-1 combines with J gene TRBJ1-4, with 7 bases aligning to TRBD1. Germline trimming cut 1 base from V and 10 bases from J; bases unmatched to any gene: 3. Germline V CDR1 and CDR2: SQVTM, ANQGSEA. The CDR3 loop spans 12 amino acids. The CDR3 spells CSVEGSGGKLFF. The DNA of the CDR3 is TGCAGCGTTGAAGGATCAGGGGGAAAACTGTTTTTT. Full variable domain (remainder filled in from reference TRBV29-1 and TRBJ1-4): SAVISQKPSRDICQRGTSLTIQCQVDSQVTMMFWYRQQPGQSLTLIATANQGSEATYESGFVIDKFPISRPNLTFSTLTVSNMSPEDSSIYLCSVEGSGGKLFFGSGTQLSVL.

The chain links TRBV28 to TRBJ2-7; 11 positions agree with TRBD1. Germline assignment: CDR1 MDHEN and CDR2 SYDVKM. J lost 5 bases, V lost 6 bases, and 9 bases had no gene match. CDR3 length equals 15 residues. The CDR3 here is CASSLGQGAFDEQYF. Written as DNA, the CDR3 is TGTGCCAGCAGCCTAGGACAGGGGGCGTTTGACGAGCAGTACTTC.

The chain has TRBV11-2 and TRBJ2-7, with D possibly matching TRBD2 (5 bases). Trimming stripped 5 bases from V and 0 bases from J, with 14 bases between. The CDR3 spans 15 residues. The germline V gene encodes CDR1 SGHAT and CDR2 FQNNGV. Here the CDR3 reads CASSTLRRGSYEQYF. The CDR3 DNA sequence: TGTGCCAGCAGCACCCTCCGCCGGGGCTCCTACGAGCAGTACTTC.

This chain uses TRBV3-1 (or the pseudogene TRBV3-2) with TRBJ1-2, with 9 bases fitting TRBD1. Germline values: CDR1 LGHDT, CDR2 YNNKEL (reference sequence). This CDR3 is built from 20 residues. The junction had 20 bases not matched to a gene; V was cut back by 1 base and J by 5 bases. The CDR3 here is CASSQGRREDRGRDYYGYTF. In DNA, the CDR3 is TGTGCCAGCAGCCAAGGCAGGCGGGAGGACAGGGGTCGCGACTATTATGGCTACACCTTC.

The chain carries TRBV28 and TRBJ1-5; D is uncertain. Deletions cut 3 bases from V and 4 bases from J, with 16 bases between. CDR1 and CDR2 (germline): MDHEN, SYDVKM. The CDR3 extends over 16 amino acids. The CDR3 DNA reads as TGTGCCAGCAGTTTGGGGAGGGCCCGAAGGAATCAGCCCCAGCATTTT. It yields the protein CASSLGRARRNQPQHF.

This clone was seen ten or more times. The genes are TRBV27 and TRBJ2-2, with 12 positions matching TRBD2. This CDR3 is built from 17 residues. Germline values: CDR1 MNHEY, CDR2 SMNVEV (reference sequence). V lost 5 bases, J lost 4 bases, and 8 bases stayed unmatched. The CDR3 loop reads CASSRLLAGGATGELFF. CDR3 bases: TGTGCCAGCAGTAGGCTACTAGCGGGAGGTGCCACCGGGGAGCTGTTTTTT.

The CDR3 nucleotides are TGTGCCAGCAGCTTGAGACAGGGTTCTGGGGCCAACGTCCTGACTTTC. It is translated as CASSLRQGSGANVLTF. The V gene is TRBV5-5, the J gene TRBJ2-6; 7 bases align to TRBD1. This CDR3 has 16 residues. The germline V gene encodes CDR1 SGHKS and CDR2 YYEKEE (reference sequence). The J segment lost 1 base and the V segment lost 1 base, leaving 2 bases of the junction unmatched. The full variable domain, completed using reference TRBV5-5 and TRBJ2-6, is DAGVTQSPTHLIKTRGQQVTLRCSPISGHKSVSWYQQVLGQGPQFIFQYYEKEERGRGNFPDRFSARQFPNYSSELNVNALLLGDSALYLCASSLRQGSGANVLTFGAGSRLTVL.

The chain employs TRBV3-1 (or the pseudogene TRBV3-2) and TRBJ1-2; possible D gene TRBD1, 6 bases. Germline V gene data show CDR1 as LGHDT and CDR2 as YNNKEL (reference sequence). V shed 4 bases and J shed 4 bases, with 19 bases lying between them. This CDR3 contains 16 residues. CDR3 in DNA: TGTGCCAGCAGCCTCATAACCGGACAGTCCTCCTATGGCTACACCTTC. Encoded protein: CASSLITGQSSYGYTF.

The chain recombines TRBV28 with TRBJ1-2; 11 bases fit TRBD1. The V gene's germline CDR1 is MDHEN and CDR2 SYDVKM. This CDR3 has 16 residues. Trimming cost V 4 bases and J 4 bases; bases outside gene matches: 8. The CDR3, as DNA: TGTGCCAGCAGTTCCCCGGGACAGGGGGGGAGCTATGGCTACACCTTC. Protein: CASSSPGQGGSYGYTF.